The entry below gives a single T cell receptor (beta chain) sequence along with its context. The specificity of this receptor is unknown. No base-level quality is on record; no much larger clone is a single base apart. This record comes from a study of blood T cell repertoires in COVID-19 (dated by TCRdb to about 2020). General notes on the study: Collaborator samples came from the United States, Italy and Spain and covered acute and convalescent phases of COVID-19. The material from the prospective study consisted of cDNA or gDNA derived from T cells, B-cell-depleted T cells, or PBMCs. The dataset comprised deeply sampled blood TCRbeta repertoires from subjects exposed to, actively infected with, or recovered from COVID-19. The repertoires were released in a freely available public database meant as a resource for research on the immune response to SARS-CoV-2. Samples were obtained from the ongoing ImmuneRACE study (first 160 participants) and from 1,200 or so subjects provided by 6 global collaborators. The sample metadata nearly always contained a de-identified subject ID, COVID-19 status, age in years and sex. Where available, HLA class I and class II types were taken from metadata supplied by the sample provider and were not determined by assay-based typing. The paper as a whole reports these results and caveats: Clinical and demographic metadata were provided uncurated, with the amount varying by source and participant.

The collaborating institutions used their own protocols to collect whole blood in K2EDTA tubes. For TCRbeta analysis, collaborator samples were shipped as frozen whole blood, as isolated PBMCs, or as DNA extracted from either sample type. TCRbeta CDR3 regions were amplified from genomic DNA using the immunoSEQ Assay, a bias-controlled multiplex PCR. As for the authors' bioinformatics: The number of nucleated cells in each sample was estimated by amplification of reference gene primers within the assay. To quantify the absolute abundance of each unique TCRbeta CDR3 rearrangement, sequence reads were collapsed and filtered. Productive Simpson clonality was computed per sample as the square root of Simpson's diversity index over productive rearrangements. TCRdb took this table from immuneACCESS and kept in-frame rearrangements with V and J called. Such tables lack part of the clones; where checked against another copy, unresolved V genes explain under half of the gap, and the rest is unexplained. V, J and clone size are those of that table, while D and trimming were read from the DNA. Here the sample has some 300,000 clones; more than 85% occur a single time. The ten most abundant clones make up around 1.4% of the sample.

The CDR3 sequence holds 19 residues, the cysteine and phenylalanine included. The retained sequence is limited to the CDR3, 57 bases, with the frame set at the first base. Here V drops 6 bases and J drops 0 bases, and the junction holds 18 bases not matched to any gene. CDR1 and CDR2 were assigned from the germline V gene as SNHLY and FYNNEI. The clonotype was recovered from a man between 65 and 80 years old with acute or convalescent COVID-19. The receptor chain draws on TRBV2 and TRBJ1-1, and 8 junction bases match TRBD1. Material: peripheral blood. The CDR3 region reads CASRRNRMTGVRLNTEAFF. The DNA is TGTGCCAGCAGGCGAAACAGAATGACAGGGGTCCGACTGAACACTGAAGCTTTCTTT.